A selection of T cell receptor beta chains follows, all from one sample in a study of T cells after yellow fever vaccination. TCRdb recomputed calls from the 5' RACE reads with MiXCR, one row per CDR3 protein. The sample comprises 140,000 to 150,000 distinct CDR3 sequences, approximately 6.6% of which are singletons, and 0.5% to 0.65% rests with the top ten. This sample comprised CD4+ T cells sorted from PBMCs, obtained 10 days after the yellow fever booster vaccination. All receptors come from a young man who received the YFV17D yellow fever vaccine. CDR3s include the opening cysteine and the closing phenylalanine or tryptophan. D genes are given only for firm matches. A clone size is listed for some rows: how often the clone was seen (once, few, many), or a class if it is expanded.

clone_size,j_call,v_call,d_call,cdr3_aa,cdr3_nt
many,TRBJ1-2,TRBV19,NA,CASSISDYGYTF,TGTGCCAGTAGTATATCGGACTATGGCTACACCTTC
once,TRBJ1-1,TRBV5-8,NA,CASSPGYPTEAFF,TGTGCCAGCAGCCCTGGCTATCCAACTGAAGCTTTCTTT
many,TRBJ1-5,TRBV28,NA,CASSLSRNNQPQHF,TGTGCCAGCAGTTTGTCGCGGAACAATCAGCCCCAGCATTTT
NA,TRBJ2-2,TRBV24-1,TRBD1,CATSGLRDRGSGELFF,TGTGCCACCAGTGGTCTCCGGGACAGGGGTTCGGGGGAGCTGTTTTTT
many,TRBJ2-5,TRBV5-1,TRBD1,CASNRAGGPQETQYF,TGCGCCAGCAATCGGGCAGGGGGTCCTCAAGAGACCCAGTACTTC
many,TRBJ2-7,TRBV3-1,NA,CASSRNLLGAYEQYF,TGTGCCAGCAGCCGAAACCTACTAGGCGCCTACGAGCAGTACTTC
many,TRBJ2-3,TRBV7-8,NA,CASSFRAPDTQYF,TGTGCCAGCAGCTTCAGGGCGCCAGATACGCAGTATTTT
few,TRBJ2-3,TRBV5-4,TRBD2,CASSLPGRGTSTQYF,TGTGCCAGCAGCTTGCCCGGGAGGGGGACTAGTACGCAGTATTTT
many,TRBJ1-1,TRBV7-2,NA,CASSLEGGTYTEAFF,TGTGCCAGCAGCTTAGAGGGGGGGACTTACACTGAAGCTTTCTTT
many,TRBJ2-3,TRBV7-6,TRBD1,CASRPTGAEDTQYF,TGTGCCAGCAGGCCGACAGGGGCGGAAGATACGCAGTATTTT
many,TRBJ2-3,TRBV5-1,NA,CASSLQTSTDTQYF,TGCGCCAGCAGCCTCCAGACGTCCACAGATACGCAGTATTTT
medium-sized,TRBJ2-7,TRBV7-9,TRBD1,CASSFGQGARGEQYF,TGTGCCAGCAGCTTCGGACAGGGGGCGAGGGGCGAGCAGTACTTC
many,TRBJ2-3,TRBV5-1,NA,CASSLGTSTTDTQYF,TGCGCCAGCAGCTTGGGGACTTCAACTACAGATACGCAGTATTTT
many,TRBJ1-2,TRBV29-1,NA,CSVGKGVQDGSGYTF,TGCAGCGTGGGGAAGGGGGTACAGGACGGGTCTGGCTACACCTTC
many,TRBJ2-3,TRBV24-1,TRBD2,CATAGTSGMSDTQYF,TGTGCCACCGCCGGGACTAGCGGGATGTCAGATACGCAGTATTTT
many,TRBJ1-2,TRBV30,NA,CASGFGRTPYGYTF,TGTGCCTCTGGGTTTGGCAGGACTCCATATGGCTACACCTTC
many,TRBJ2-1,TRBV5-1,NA,CASSPRTLSSYNEQFF,TGCGCCAGCAGCCCCAGGACCCTGAGCTCCTACAATGAGCAGTTCTTC
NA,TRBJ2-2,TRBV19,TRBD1,CASSTGQGNTGELFF,TGTGCCAGTAGTACGGGACAGGGTAACACCGGGGAGCTGTTTTTT
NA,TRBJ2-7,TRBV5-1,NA,CASSLGGARPYEQYF,TGCGCCAGCAGCTTGGGTGGCGCCAGGCCCTACGAGCAGTACTTC
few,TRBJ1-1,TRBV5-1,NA,CASSLDVGDAAFF,TGCGCCAGCAGCTTGGACGTGGGGGACGCAGCTTTCTTT
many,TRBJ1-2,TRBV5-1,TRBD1,CASSLGQGNGYTF,TGCGCCAGCAGCCTTGGACAGGGGAATGGCTACACCTTC
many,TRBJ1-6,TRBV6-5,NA,CASSFTPGVYSPLHF,TGTGCCAGCAGTTTCACCCCAGGGGTTTATTCACCCCTCCACTTT
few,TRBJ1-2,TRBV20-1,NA,CSAQEGGANYGYTF,TGCAGTGCACAAGAGGGGGGGGCTAACTATGGCTACACCTTC
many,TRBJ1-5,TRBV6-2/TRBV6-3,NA,CASSNGQPQHF,TGTGCCAGCAGTAACGGACAGCCCCAGCATTTT
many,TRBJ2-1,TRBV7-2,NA,CASSLVLGEQFF,TGTGCCAGCAGCTTAGTGTTGGGTGAGCAGTTCTTC
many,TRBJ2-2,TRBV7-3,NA,CASSALSTGELFF,TGTGCCAGCAGCGCCCTTAGTACCGGGGAGCTGTTTTTT
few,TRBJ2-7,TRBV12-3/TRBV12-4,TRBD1,CASSIRQGAYEQYF,TGTGCCAGCAGTATACGACAGGGGGCCTACGAGCAGTACTTC
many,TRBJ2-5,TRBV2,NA,CASTRATTRLQETQYF,TGTGCCAGCACCAGGGCTACCACCAGGTTACAAGAGACCCAGTACTTC
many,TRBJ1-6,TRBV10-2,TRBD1,CASRGQGNSPLHF,TGCGCCAGCAGGGGACAGGGAAATTCACCCCTCCACTTT
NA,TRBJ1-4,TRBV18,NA,CASSPKQGYNEKLFF,TGTGCCAGCTCACCGAAACAGGGCTATAATGAAAAACTGTTTTTT
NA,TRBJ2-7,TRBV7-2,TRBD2,CASSLAPSGTYEQYF,TGTGCCAGCAGCTTAGCGCCTAGCGGGACCTACGAGCAGTACTTC
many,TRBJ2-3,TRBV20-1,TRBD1,CRGDRSTDTQYF,TGCAGGGGGGACAGGAGCACAGATACGCAGTATTTT
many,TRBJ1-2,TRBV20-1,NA,CSAGDPRAGYTF,TGCAGTGCCGGGGACCCTCGAGCGGGCTACACCTTC
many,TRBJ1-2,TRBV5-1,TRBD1,CASSKGQETNYGYTF,TGCGCCAGCAGCAAGGGACAGGAAACTAACTATGGCTACACCTTC
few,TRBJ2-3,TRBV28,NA,CASSWDLGTDTQYF,TGTGCCAGCAGCTGGGATTTGGGCACAGATACGCAGTATTTT
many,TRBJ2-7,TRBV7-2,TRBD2,CASSLDGRHGEQYF,TGTGCCAGCAGCTTAGACGGGAGGCACGGCGAGCAGTACTTC
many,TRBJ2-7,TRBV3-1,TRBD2,CASSQASGNSYEQYF,TGTGCCAGCAGCCAAGCTAGCGGGAACTCCTACGAGCAGTACTTC
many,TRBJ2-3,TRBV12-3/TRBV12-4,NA,CASSLIQITDTQYF,TGTGCCAGCAGTTTAATCCAGATCACAGATACGCAGTATTTT
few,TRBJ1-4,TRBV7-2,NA,CASSFRAPAEKLFF,TGTGCCAGCAGCTTCCGGGCCCCTGCTGAAAAACTGTTTTTT
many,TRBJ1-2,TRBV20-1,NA,CSARDHLQGTRGYTF,TGCAGTGCTAGAGACCATCTACAGGGAACGCGGGGCTACACCTTC
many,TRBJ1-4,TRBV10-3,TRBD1,CAISVGGSNEKLFF,TGTGCCATCAGCGTAGGGGGCTCTAATGAAAAACTGTTTTTT
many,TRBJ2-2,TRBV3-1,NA,CASSQDLVREERGELFF,TGTGCCAGCAGCCAAGATCTTGTCAGGGAGGAGCGGGGGGAGCTGTTTTTT
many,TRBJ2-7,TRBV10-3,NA,CAISEGGSGPYEQYF,TGTGCCATCAGTGAAGGCGGGTCAGGTCCCTACGAGCAGTACTTC
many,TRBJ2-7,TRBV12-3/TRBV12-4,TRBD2,CASSLASGGAYEQYF,TGTGCCAGCAGTTTGGCTAGCGGGGGTGCCTACGAGCAGTACTTC
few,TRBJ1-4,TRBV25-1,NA,CASSESTGTNEKLFF,TGTGCCAGCAGTGAATCTACCGGGACCAATGAAAAACTGTTTTTT
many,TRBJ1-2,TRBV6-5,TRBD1,CASSYSLWDRGSEGYTF,TGTGCCAGCAGTTACTCTCTTTGGGACAGGGGATCAGAAGGCTACACCTTC
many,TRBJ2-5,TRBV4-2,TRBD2,CASSQDRWTAGGRETQYF,TGTGCCAGCAGCCAAGATAGGTGGACGGCGGGAGGGAGAGAGACCCAGTACTTC
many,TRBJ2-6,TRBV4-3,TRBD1,CASSQFPGQGASGANVLTF,TGCGCCAGCAGCCAATTCCCCGGACAGGGGGCCTCTGGGGCCAACGTCCTGACTTTC
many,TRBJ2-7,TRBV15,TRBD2,CATSRDQAGVYEQYF,TGTGCCACCAGCAGAGATCAAGCGGGGGTATACGAGCAGTACTTC
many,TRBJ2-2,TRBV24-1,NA,CATSDNENTGELFF,TGTGCCACCAGTGATAATGAGAACACCGGGGAGCTGTTTTTT
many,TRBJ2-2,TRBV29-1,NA,CSVIDRNKLNTGELFF,TGCAGCGTTATCGACAGGAATAAACTGAACACCGGGGAGCTGTTTTTT
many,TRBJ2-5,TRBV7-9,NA,CASSARQETQYF,TGTGCCAGCAGCGCCCGCCAAGAGACCCAGTACTTC
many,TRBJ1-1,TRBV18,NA,CASSPPNGNTEAFF,TGTGCCAGCTCACCACCGAACGGGAACACTGAAGCTTTCTTT
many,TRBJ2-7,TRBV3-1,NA,CASSQGYSLILRSSYEQYF,TGTGCCAGCAGCCAAGGGTATAGCCTAATTCTCAGGAGCTCCTACGAGCAGTACTTC
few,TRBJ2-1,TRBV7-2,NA,CASSEGLYNEQFF,TGTGCCAGCAGCGAGGGACTGTACAATGAGCAGTTCTTC
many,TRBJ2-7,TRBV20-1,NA,CSARVPSGGYEQYF,TGCAGTGCTAGAGTCCCCAGTGGGGGCTACGAGCAGTACTTC
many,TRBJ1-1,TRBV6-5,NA,CASIKRGSEAFF,TGTGCCAGCATCAAAAGAGGGTCTGAAGCTTTCTTT
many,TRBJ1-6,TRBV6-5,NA,CASSYQLGEDYHNSPLHF,TGTGCCAGCAGTTATCAGCTCGGGGAAGACTACCATAATTCACCCCTCCACTTT